Here is one T cell receptor (beta chain) with its context. The data derive from a study of blood T cell repertoires in COVID-19. Study at large: The United States, Italy and Spain provided the acute and convalescent COVID-19 samples. Sources were T cells, B-cell-depleted T cells, or PBMCs; the material itself was cDNA or gDNA.

Authors' data handling: Nucleated cell number was recorded as an estimate derived from reference gene primer amplification. Clones were sequenced by immunoSEQ multiplex PCR, and TCRdb holds only the in-frame ones, with some missing. V, J and clone size reflect that table, while D and trimming were determined from the DNA. Among about 120,000 clones listed, roughly nine tenths were seen once. V shed 6 bases, J shed 3 bases, and the junction held 2 bases outside the gene matches. There are 13 residues in the CDR3. Germline V lookup: CDR1 SNHLY, CDR2 FYNNEI. This receptor was identified in a man in his 70s with active or convalescent COVID-19. The genes are TRBV2 and TRBJ2-5; the match to TRBD1 covers 9 bases. The sample was peripheral blood. CDR3 sequence reads: CASSRQGEETQYF. CDR3 coding DNA: TGTGCCAGCAGCCGACAGGGGGAAGAGACCCAGTACTTC.